These T cell receptor beta chains were read from a single sample in a study of blood T cell repertoires in COVID-19. Profiling relied on immunoSEQ multiplex PCR, and the TCRdb table lists in-frame clones only, not all of them. Of 150,000 to 200,000 clones in the sample, roughly 83% are singletons; the top ten hold almost 6%. Sequencing was done on a sample of peripheral blood. The source is a woman between 35 and 50 years old with COVID-19, enrolled during active disease. Both conserved end residues are part of each CDR3. The D gene is left open where the match is weak. Rows may omit the clone size; those that give it use once, few, many or a size class.

TRBV5-5	NA	TRBD2	TRBJ2-3	16	CASSQTAGGLTDTQYF	TGTGCCAGCAGCCAAACGGCGGGAGGGCTCACAGATACGCAGTATTTT
TRBV7-6	NA	TRBD2	TRBJ2-1	16	CASSSGLAGDYNEQFF	TGTGCCAGCAGCTCAGGACTAGCGGGAGATTACAATGAGCAGTTCTTC
TRBV30	NA	NA	TRBJ2-7	13	CAWTIGGSYEQYF	TGTGCCTGGACAATAGGAGGTTCCTACGAGCAGTACTTC
TRBV5-1	few	TRBD1	TRBJ1-5	15	CASSPSTGGRQPQHF	TGCGCCAGCAGCCCGTCGACAGGGGGAAGACAGCCCCAGCATTTT
TRBV5-4	NA	NA	TRBJ1-5	15	CASSLAPDYDQPQHF	TGTGCCAGCAGCTTGGCCCCAGACTACGATCAGCCCCAGCATTTT
TRBV24-1	once	TRBD1	TRBJ1-2	15	CATSDSGGTGDGYTF	TGTGCCACCAGTGACTCAGGGGGCACAGGCGATGGCTACACCTTC
TRBV10-3	NA	TRBD2	TRBJ2-3	16	CAIKQREGISTDTQYF	TGTGCCATCAAACAGCGGGAGGGCATCTCCACAGATACGCAGTATTTT
TRBV19	NA	TRBD1	TRBJ2-7	15	CASSQGKGATHEQYF	TGTGCCAGTAGCCAAGGAAAGGGGGCGACCCACGAGCAGTACTTC
TRBV6-6	NA	TRBD2	TRBJ2-1	15	CASSYSASGRYEQFF	TGTGCCAGCAGTTACTCGGCTAGCGGGAGATATGAGCAGTTCTTC
TRBV7-2	NA	NA	TRBJ2-1	15	CASSLVGGASDEQFF	TGTGCCAGCAGCTTAGTGGGGGGGGCCTCCGATGAGCAGTTCTTC
TRBV11-3	NA	TRBD1	TRBJ2-2	13	CASTQTGAGELFF	TGTGCCAGCACGCAGACAGGGGCCGGGGAGCTGTTTTTT
TRBV29-1	NA	NA	TRBJ1-2	16	CSVEKGGSWGDYGYTF	TGCAGCGTTGAAAAAGGGGGAAGTTGGGGAGACTATGGCTACACCTTC
TRBV7-2	NA	NA	TRBJ1-5	14	CASSPTQLNQPQHF	TGTGCCAGCAGCCCCACACAGCTCAATCAGCCCCAGCATTTT
TRBV19	NA	NA	TRBJ2-7	14	CASNPAGEIYEQYF	TGTGCCAGTAATCCAGCGGGTGAGATCTACGAGCAGTACTTC
TRBV4-2	NA	NA	TRBJ2-5	13	CASSQARAETQYF	TGTGCCAGCAGCCAAGCCAGGGCAGAGACCCAGTACTTC
TRBV11-2	NA	TRBD1	TRBJ1-6	17	CASSVRTGPPYNSPLHF	TGTGCCAGCAGCGTACGGACAGGGCCGCCCTATAATTCACCCCTCCACTTT
TRBV5-1	NA	TRBD1	TRBJ1-6	18	CASRPDIYRGGYNSPLHF	TGCGCCAGCAGGCCTGATATTTACAGGGGAGGCTATAATTCACCCCTCCACTTT
TRBV28	few	TRBD2	TRBJ2-1	16	CASTGGGARRYNEQFF	TGTGCCAGCACCGGCGGGGGGGCGCGGCGTTACAATGAGCAGTTCTTC
TRBV7-2	NA	TRBD1	TRBJ1-2	15	CASSFKQGDGYGYTF	TGTGCCAGCAGCTTTAAACAGGGGGATGGCTATGGCTACACCTTC
TRBV6-5	NA	NA	TRBJ2-7	10	CATRRDEQYF	TGTGCCACCCGGAGAGACGAGCAGTACTTC
TRBV5-1	NA	TRBD2	TRBJ2-5	14	CASSLGAGRETQYF	TGCGCCAGCAGCTTGGGAGCGGGGAGAGAGACCCAGTACTTC
TRBV5-1	NA	TRBD1	TRBJ1-6	17	CASSRAGTGSGGSPLHF	TGCGCCAGCAGCCGAGCCGGGACAGGGTCGGGTGGTTCACCCCTCCACTTT
TRBV7-9	NA	NA	TRBJ2-3	15	CASSPSEGAGDTQYF	TGTGCCAGCAGCCCTTCAGAGGGAGCGGGAGATACGCAGTATTTT
TRBV27	NA	NA	TRBJ2-7	14	CASSLQVPPYEQYF	TGTGCCAGCAGTTTGCAGGTGCCCCCCTACGAGCAGTACTTC
TRBV5-1	NA	TRBD1	TRBJ1-2	13	CASSSRGQGWYTF	TGCGCCAGCAGCTCGAGGGGACAGGGGTGGTACACCTTC
TRBV2	NA	TRBD2	TRBJ2-5	14	CAGTRLADQETQYF	TGTGCCGGCACCCGACTAGCGGACCAAGAGACCCAGTACTTC
TRBV19	NA	TRBD2	TRBJ2-5	13	CASSVGREETQYF	TGTGCCAGTAGTGTCGGGAGGGAAGAGACCCAGTACTTC
TRBV15	NA	NA	TRBJ2-2	12	CAAGTPTGELFF	TGTGCCGCGGGGACCCCCACCGGGGAGCTGTTTTTT
TRBV7-2	NA	NA	TRBJ1-5	15	CASSINQGSNQPQHF	TGTGCCAGCAGCATAAACCAGGGCAGCAATCAGCCCCAGCATTTT
TRBV19	NA	TRBD2	TRBJ2-1	17	CASQGWREGYTNNEQFF	TGTGCCAGCCAGGGATGGCGGGAGGGTTATACTAACAATGAGCAGTTCTTC
TRBV5-4	few	TRBD2	TRBJ2-7	15	CASSLASGIGYEQYF	TGTGCCAGCAGCTTGGCTAGCGGGATAGGCTACGAGCAGTACTTC
TRBV19	NA	TRBD1	TRBJ1-5	17	CASTKSPGQGNNQPQHF	TGTGCCAGTACCAAATCCCCGGGACAGGGGAACAATCAGCCCCAGCATTTT
TRBV19	NA	NA	TRBJ2-7	15	CASSMTGSLGYEQYF	TGTGCCAGTAGTATGACAGGATCCTTGGGGTACGAGCAGTACTTC
TRBV12-3/TRBV12-4	NA	NA	TRBJ1-1	13	CASSLLGAGGAFF	TGTGCCAGCAGTTTACTAGGTGCCGGGGGAGCTTTCTTT
TRBV19	NA	NA	TRBJ2-7	14	CASSIGLLNSEQYF	TGTGCCAGTAGTATAGGCCTGCTTAACTCCGAGCAGTACTTC
TRBV18	once	NA	TRBJ2-2	18	CASSPFGGADSSTGELFF	TGTGCCAGCTCACCATTTGGGGGGGCCGACAGTTCCACCGGGGAGCTGTTTTTT
TRBV7-3	NA	NA	TRBJ2-2	15	CASSEQGGNTGELFF	TGTGCCAGCAGCGAACAGGGCGGTAACACCGGGGAGCTGTTTTTT
TRBV7-3	NA	TRBD2	TRBJ2-5	13	CASSLAGGETQYF	TGTGCCAGCAGCTTAGCGGGGGGCGAGACCCAGTACTTC
TRBV7-2	NA	TRBD1	TRBJ1-2	12	CASSSDRAGYTF	TGTGCCAGCAGCTCAGACAGGGCTGGCTACACCTTC
TRBV19	NA	NA	TRBJ2-7	12	CASNSSSYEQYF	TGTGCCAGCAACTCAAGCTCCTACGAGCAGTACTTC
TRBV19	NA	TRBD1	TRBJ2-7	15	CASSTVTGSSYEQYF	TGTGCCAGTAGTACAGTGACAGGGAGCTCCTACGAGCAGTACTTC
TRBV7-9	NA	NA	TRBJ1-4	15	CASSLRAGFNEKLFF	TGTGCCAGCAGCTTAAGGGCAGGGTTTAATGAAAAACTGTTTTTT
TRBV7-9	once	TRBD2	TRBJ2-1	15	CASSPGLAGVNEQFF	TGTGCCAGCAGCCCGGGACTAGCGGGGGTGAATGAGCAGTTCTTC
TRBV5-1	NA	TRBD1	TRBJ1-6	17	CASSLNMVGTGDSPLHF	TGCGCCAGCAGTTTGAATATGGTGGGGACAGGGGACTCACCCCTCCACTTT
TRBV6-2/TRBV6-3	NA	TRBD1	TRBJ1-5	15	CASSYLGQANQPQHF	TGTGCCAGCAGTTACTTGGGACAGGCGAATCAGCCCCAGCATTTT
TRBV5-6	NA	NA	TRBJ2-6	16	CASSNYREYGANVLTF	TGTGCCAGCAGCAATTACAGGGAGTACGGGGCCAACGTCCTGACTTTC
TRBV2	NA	TRBD2	TRBJ2-3	16	CASSEVSGGHTDTQYF	TGTGCCAGCAGTGAGGTTAGCGGGGGGCACACAGATACGCAGTATTTT
TRBV3-1/TRBV3-2	NA	TRBD1	TRBJ1-2	19	CASSHSSGTGTTTNYGYTF	TGTGCCAGCAGCCATTCCTCCGGGACAGGGACGACTACTAACTATGGCTACACCTTC
TRBV2	once	TRBD2	TRBJ2-5	17	CASSPGGLAGGMETQYF	TGTGCCAGCAGTCCCGGGGGACTAGCGGGAGGGATGGAGACCCAGTACTTC